The 26 T cell receptor beta chains given below trace back to one sample, sequenced in a study of T-cell memory formation after mild COVID-19. TCRdb recomputed calls from the 5' RACE reads with MiXCR, one row per CDR3 protein. The repertoire holds approximately 200,000 distinct CDR3 sequences, with 16% as singletons. Material for sequencing was PBMCs or a T cell subset sorted from them (not recorded which). These receptors all come from an adult woman who had mild COVID-19 (a few samples of this study predate the infection). Cell type and time point are not known.

This clonotype was observed a few times. The rearrangement links TRBV11-2 to TRBJ2-1; D not certain. Germline V lookup: CDR1 SGHAT, CDR2 FQNNGV. The CDR3 covers 14 residues. V lost 4 bases, J lost 1 base, and 8 bases lay in between. The CDR3 nucleotides read TGTGCCAGCAGCTACGCCGGGTCCTACAATGAGCAGTTCTTC. Amino acid sequence: CASSYAGSYNEQFF. The full variable domain, with the rest looked up from reference TRBV11-2 and TRBJ2-1, is EAGVAQSPRYKIIEKRQSVAFWCNPISGHATLYWYQQILGQGPKLLIQFQNNGVVDDSQLPKDRFSAERLKGVDSTLKIQPAKLEDSAVYLCASSYAGSYNEQFFGPGTRLTVL.

In this sample, this clonotype turned up a few times. V is TRBV24-1 and J is TRBJ2-3; TRBD1 agrees at 7 bases. V lost 0 bases and J lost 0; bases outside the gene matches: 11. Germline V gene lookup returns CDR1 KGHDR and CDR2 SFDVKD. CDR3 length: 19 amino acids. CDR3 protein: CATSDLQARDSPSTDTQYF. CDR3 sequence (DNA): TGTGCCACCAGTGATTTGCAGGCCCGGGACAGCCCTAGCACAGATACGCAGTATTTT.

This clonotype was seen a handful of times. The chain carries TRBV28 and TRBJ2-1; tentatively, D is TRBD2 (5 bases). The CDR3 runs 16 residues. Trimming removed 6 bases from V and 7 bases from J, with 22 bases in between. In germline, CDR1 is MDHEN, CDR2 SYDVKM. The CDR3 loop is CASRGRGLAEINEQFF. CDR3 sequence (DNA): TGTGCCAGCAGAGGAAGAGGGCTAGCCGAAATAAATGAGCAGTTCTTC.

The rearrangement uses TRBV19 and TRBJ2-3, with 9 positions matching TRBD1. V trimming: 5 bases; J trimming: 4 bases; junction bases outside the gene matches: 7. This CDR3 spans 15 amino acids. The germline V gene has CDR1 LNHDA and CDR2 SQIVND (reference sequence). The CDR3 bases are TGTGCCAGTAGTGCCGGGACAGGGTTCGCAGATACGCAGTATTTT. Encoded protein: CASSAGTGFADTQYF. Filled out from reference TRBV19 and TRBJ2-3, the complete variable domain reads DGGITQSPKYLFRKEGQNVTLSCEQNLNHDAMYWYRQDPGQGLRLIYYSQIVNDFQKGDIAEGYSVSREKKESFPLTVTSAQKNPTAFYLCASSAGTGFADTQYFGPGTRLTVL.

This clonotype was seen more than once but under ten times. CDR3 sequence: CASSQEVGRNTEAFF. For the CDR3, the DNA is TGTGCCAGCAGCCAAGAGGTCGGGAGGAACACTGAAGCTTTCTTT. This chain links TRBV3-1 with TRBJ1-1; D unresolved. CDR3 length: 15 amino acids. Trimming left V 0 bases short and J 1 base short, with 9 bases between. Germline V gene lookup returns CDR1 LGHDT and CDR2 YNNKEL (reference sequence).

The chain joins TRBV29-1 to TRBJ2-2; 10 positions match TRBD2. The ends lost 7 bases at V and 2 bases at J; junction bases unmatched: 10. The CDR3 runs to 16 residues. Germline V CDR1 and CDR2: SQVTM, ANQGSEA. The CDR3 spells CSARSGRTLNTGELFF. DNA for the CDR3: TGCAGCGCCCGTAGCGGGAGGACTCTAAACACCGGGGAGCTGTTTTTT.

In its sample, this clonotype was seen a few times. The V and J genes are TRBV24-1 and TRBJ2-2, with D perhaps matching TRBD2 (5 bases). Deletions cut 7 bases from V and 4 bases from J, with 12 bases between. CDR1 is KGHDR and CDR2 is SFDVKD in the germline V gene. The CDR3 consists of 14 residues. The CDR3 spells CATSGEGSTGELFF. In DNA form, the CDR3 reads TGTGCCACCAGCGGCGAGGGTAGCACCGGGGAGCTGTTTTTT.

The sample holds many counts of this clonotype. This sequence joins TRBV6-5 and TRBJ2-7; 8 nucleotides match TRBD1. Germline CDR1 reads MNHEY; CDR2 reads SVGAGI. This CDR3 is built from 15 residues. V was pared by 2 bases and J by 5 bases, with 8 bases of the junction left unmatched. The CDR3 nucleotides read TGTGCCAGCAGTTACAGGGGGACAGGTCCTGACGAGCAGTACTTC. Translation gives CASSYRGTGPDEQYF.

This clonotype was found a few times. J is TRBJ2-2 and V is TRBV7-3; TRBD2 agrees at 14 bases. V lost 5 bases, J lost 6 bases, and 11 bases stayed unmatched. Germline V lookup: CDR1 SGHTA, CDR2 FQGTGA. The CDR3 has 18 amino acids. The CDR3 DNA is TGTGCCAGCAGCCGAGTAGGGGGACTAGCGGGAGCCGCCGGGGAGCTGTTTTTT. Translating it yields CASSRVGGLAGAAGELFF.

The gene calls are TRBV19 and TRBJ1-5; D unclear. Germline CDR1 is LNHDA and CDR2 is SQIVND (reference sequence). The CDR3 is 12 residues long. Trimming stripped 6 bases from V and 5 bases from J, with 8 bases between. CDR3 in amino acids: CASRDGYQPQHF. The CDR3 nucleotides read TGTGCCAGTAGAGACGGATATCAGCCCCAGCATTTT.

Only a few counts were recorded for this clonotype. V and J are TRBV5-4 and TRBJ2-1; D ambiguous. This CDR3 contains 13 residues. Trimming removed 4 bases at V and 3 bases at J, with 8 bases between. Germline V gene lookup returns CDR1 SGHNT and CDR2 YYREEE (reference sequence). The chain's CDR3 is CASSGKGYNEQFF. As DNA, the CDR3 is TGTGCCAGCAGCGGCAAGGGCTACAATGAGCAGTTCTTC.

This clonotype has a handful of counts. The rearrangement joins TRBV7-2 to TRBJ2-5, with TRBD2 matching 7 bases. V lost 5 bases, J lost 7 bases, and 13 bases stayed unmatched. The CDR3 length is 15 residues. The V gene's germline CDR1 is SGHTA and CDR2 FQGNSA. The CDR3 DNA reads as TGTGCCAGCAGCCCAGCGGGAACCTCACATGGGACCCAGTACTTC. This translates into CASSPAGTSHGTQYF. Combining the CDR3 with reference TRBV7-2 and TRBJ2-5 gives the whole variable domain GAGVSQSPSNKVTEKGKDVELRCDPISGHTALYWYRQSLGQGLEFLIYFQGNSAPDKSGLPSDRFSAERTGGSVSTLTIQRTQQEDSAVYLCASSPAGTSHGTQYFGPGTRLLVL.

The genes are TRBV7-9 and TRBJ2-1; 9 nucleotides agree with TRBD2. Looked up from germline, CDR1 is SEHNR and CDR2 is FQNEAQ (reference sequence). V trimming: 5 bases; J trimming: 10 bases; junction bases outside the gene matches: 12. The CDR3 spans 15 residues. In DNA form, the CDR3 reads TGTGCCAGCAGCCAACCGGGACTAGCCGGAGTAGAGCAGTTCTTC. Its protein is CASSQPGLAGVEQFF.

This clonotype was recorded at least ten times. V gene TRBV20-1 combines with J gene TRBJ1-5, with D perhaps TRBD1 (6 bases). The CDR3 covers 14 residues. CDR1 and CDR2 (germline): DFQATT, SNEGSKA (reference sequence). V dropped 1 base and J dropped 5 bases, with 12 bases sitting between them. The DNA for the CDR3 is TGCAGTGCTAGAGGGCAGGGGCTCCATCAGCCCCAGCATTTT. This gives the protein CSARGQGLHQPQHF.

This clonotype was found a few times. V and J are TRBV7-8 and TRBJ2-1, with D maybe TRBD2 (6 bases). The CDR3 consists of 16 residues. Germline CDR1 reads SGHVS; CDR2 reads FQNEAQ. The germline V and J ends were trimmed by 1 base and 2 bases, with 12 bases remaining between them. The CDR3 DNA sequence: TGTGCCAGCAGCTTAGGGGACGGGAGAACCTACAATGAGCAGTTCTTC. As protein: CASSLGDGRTYNEQFF.

The chain joins TRBV12-3 or TRBV12-4 to TRBJ2-7, with 9 bases lining up with TRBD2. Germline trimming cut 8 bases from V and 3 bases from J; bases unmatched to any gene: 11. CDR3 length: 15 amino acids. CDR3 coding DNA: TGTGCCAGCGCCGCTCCTAGCGGGATCATCTACGAGCAGTACTTC. It encodes CASAAPSGIIYEQYF.

This clonotype came up once. The J gene is TRBJ2-7, the V gene TRBV4-2, with 9 bases aligning to TRBD1. In germline, CDR1 is LGHNA, CDR2 YNFKEQ. The CDR3 is made up of 14 amino acids. The V segment lost 4 bases and the J segment 7 bases; nucleotides outside the gene matches: 8. CDR3 sequence (DNA): TGTGCCAGCAGCCTTGACAGGGGGGCACGAGAGCAGTACTTC. This gives the protein CASSLDRGAREQYF.

This chain uses TRBV12-3 or TRBV12-4 with TRBJ2-5; 8 bases are a match to TRBD2. The CDR3 has 15 residues. Trimming at V came to 10 bases and at J to 4 bases, leaving 14 bases not matched to a gene. Here the CDR3 reads CATRPSGRGGETQYF. The CDR3 DNA is TGTGCCACCCGCCCAAGCGGGAGAGGGGGAGAGACCCAGTACTTC.

V and J are TRBV6-1 and TRBJ2-2, with 10 positions matching TRBD1. CDR3 length: 16 residues. The germline V gene encodes CDR1 MNHNS and CDR2 SASEGT. V trimming: 7 bases; J trimming: 4 bases; junction bases outside the gene matches: 9. CDR3 region: CASTSTGTGVTGELFF. CDR3 DNA: TGTGCCAGCACCTCCACGGGGACAGGGGTCACCGGGGAGCTGTTTTTT.

This clonotype occurred a few times. The chain uses TRBV6-5 and TRBJ2-7, with a tentative D call TRBD2 (6 bases). Between the trimmed V and J ends, which lost 7 bases and 0 bases, there was a span of 13 bases. This CDR3 has 14 amino acids. CDR1 is MNHEY and CDR2 is SVGAGI in the germline V gene. CDR3 DNA sequence: TGTGCCAGCAAGGCTCGCGGGATCTCCTACGAGCAGTACTTC. Amino acids: CASKARGISYEQYF.

In its sample, this clonotype was seen a few times. The chain carries TRBV6-5 and TRBJ1-2; D not resolved. The CDR3 contains 14 residues. Per the germline V gene, CDR1 is MNHEY and CDR2 is SVGAGI. The germline V and J ends were trimmed by 2 bases and 3 bases, with 10 bases remaining between them. The CDR3 spells CASSYDGGYYGYTF. The CDR3, as DNA: TGTGCCAGCAGTTACGACGGCGGCTACTATGGCTACACCTTC.

The V call is TRBV7-3, the J call TRBJ2-5; D gene ambiguous. V lost 2 bases to trimming and J lost 5 bases, with 9 bases between them. Germline values: CDR1 SGHTA, CDR2 FQGTGA. The CDR3 has 13 amino acids. The CDR3 here is CASSLGSAETQYF. The CDR3 nucleotides read TGTGCCAGCAGCTTAGGCTCGGCGGAGACCCAGTACTTC.

Ten or more counts support this clonotype. A junction end diverges from the germline sequence, so it may reflect a read error. The V gene is TRBV19, the J gene TRBJ2-1; 8 bases are a match to TRBD2. CDR1 LNHDA and CDR2 SQIVND come from the germline V gene (reference sequence). The CDR3 has 16 residues. CDR3 DNA sequence: TGTGCCAGCAGTAAGGGGGGACTAGGGACCTACAATGAGCAGTTCTTC. Its translation is CASSKGGLGTYNEQFF.

This chain links TRBV18 with TRBJ1-1; 10 bases are a match to TRBD1. This CDR3 region has 16 residues. Germline CDR1 is KGHSH and CDR2 is LQKENI. The V and J ends lost 0 bases and 2 bases, in that order; junction bases with no gene match: 3. The CDR3 protein is CASSPPGTGVNTEAFF. DNA of the CDR3: TGTGCCAGCTCACCACCCGGGACAGGGGTTAACACTGAAGCTTTCTTT.

This clonotype was counted a single time. The chain uses TRBV12-3 or TRBV12-4 and TRBJ1-5; D not resolved. Trimming removed 7 bases at V and 3 bases at J, with 16 bases between. The CDR3 consists of 15 residues. Written as DNA, the CDR3 is TGTGCCAGCACTCCTTCAGGCAGCTACAATCAGCCCCAGCATTTT. Translation: CASTPSGSYNQPQHF.

This clonotype was seen only a few times. The chain recombines TRBV29-1 with TRBJ2-3; D is possibly TRBD2 (6 bases). The V gene's germline CDR1 is SQVTM and CDR2 ANQGSEA. V lost 0 bases and J lost 6, with 13 bases in between. There are 14 residues in the CDR3. The DNA of the CDR3 is TGCAGCGTTGAAGATTCGGGGGTAGGCGATACGCAGTATTTT. Its translation is CSVEDSGVGDTQYF.